This T cell receptor (beta chain) was retrieved from a study of shared clonotypes between healthy human individuals. CDR1 is SGHAT and CDR2 is FQNNGV in the germline V gene. The CDR3 contains 14 residues. With 7 bases removed from V and 0 bases from J, the gap between germline ends came to 10 bases. Repertoires were generated with immunoSEQ multiplex PCR, while TCRdb's copy carries only in-frame clones and drops some. Among 2.5 million or so clones, just over 90% were seen once, and the ten largest hold around 0.15%. The chain carries TRBV11-2 and TRBJ2-1; D perhaps matches TRBD2 (6 bases). This TCR was recovered from a man aged 18 to 29 in good health. Material for sequencing was naive CD4+ T cells sorted from blood. Indicated subset: CD45RA+ positively selected. CDR3 region: CASKTSLSYNEQFF. CDR3 DNA sequence: TGTGCCAGCAAAACTAGCCTCTCCTACAATGAGCAGTTCTTC.